Listed here are 20 T cell receptor beta chains from one sample, sequenced in a study of vaccination effects on CD4 cells after COVID-19. Their antigens are not known. Profiling relied on immunoSEQ multiplex PCR, and the TCRdb table lists in-frame clones only, not all of them. This sample has 40,000 or so clones; about 80% occur once, and the top ten carry nearly 3%. When less than 12 days of culture had elapsed, CD4+ T cells were isolated. The specimen comprised CD4+ T cells from PBMCs cultured without peptide, sampled before COVID-19 vaccination. The source of these receptors is a human donor who received a COVID-19 vaccine.

V usage is TRBV28 and J usage is TRBJ1-6; D gene uncertain. V was cut by 3 bases and J by 9 bases, with 3 bases left in between. Germline assignment: CDR1 MDHEN and CDR2 SYDVKM. This CDR3 has 11 amino acids. For the CDR3, the DNA is TGTGCCAGCAGTTTGCGTTCACCCCTCCACTTT. It encodes CASSLRSPLHF.

This clone was seen more than once but under ten times. The chain couples TRBV28 to TRBJ1-5; D may be TRBD1 (5 bases). This CDR3 comprises 15 residues. V was shortened by 3 bases and J by 1 base, with 10 bases between the two germline ends. Germline V gene lookup returns CDR1 MDHEN and CDR2 SYDVKM. The CDR3 reads CASSFSAGSNQPQHF. CDR3 DNA sequence: TGTGCCAGCAGTTTCTCGGCAGGGAGCAATCAGCCCCAGCATTTT.

V is TRBV2 and J is TRBJ2-3, with D unclear. V was shortened by 6 bases and J by 2 bases, with 18 bases between the two germline ends. The length of the CDR3 is 16 residues. The germline V gene encodes CDR1 SNHLY and CDR2 FYNNEI. CDR3 nucleotides: TGTGCCAGCAGGGGCCTTGGACCCTCTTACACAGATACGCAGTATTTT. Amino acids: CASRGLGPSYTDTQYF. Drawing the rest from reference TRBV2 and TRBJ2-3, the complete variable domain is EPEVTQTPSHQVTQMGQEVILRCVPISNHLYFYWYRQILGQKVEFLVSFYNNEISEKSEIFDDQFSVERPDGSNFTLKIRSTKLEDSAMYFCASRGLGPSYTDTQYFGPGTRLTVL.

V and J are TRBV24-1 and TRBJ1-1, with D unresolved. This CDR3 has 13 amino acids. The ends were cut back, 3 bases at V and 5 bases at J, with 9 bases in the middle. Germline CDR1 KGHDR, CDR2 SFDVKD. The CDR3 here is CATSDRWNTEAFF. The CDR3 nucleotides are TGTGCCACCAGTGATAGGTGGAATACTGAAGCTTTCTTT.

This chain joins TRBV19 and TRBJ1-4; D perhaps matches TRBD1 (5 bases). Per the germline V gene, CDR1 is LNHDA and CDR2 is SQIVND (reference sequence). The CDR3 is 14 amino acids. Deletions cut 3 bases from V and 10 bases from J, with 15 bases between. The CDR3 here is CASSMRGPEGKLFF. As DNA, the CDR3 is TGTGCCAGTAGTATGAGGGGCCCCGAGGGAAAACTGTTTTTT.

The chain has TRBV11-3 and TRBJ2-3; 9 nucleotides align to TRBD1. Trimming removed 5 bases from V and 4 bases from J; junction bases left unmatched: 7. Per the germline V gene, CDR1 is SGHNT and CDR2 is YENEEA. The CDR3 consists of 15 residues. The CDR3 nucleotides read TGTGCCAGCAGCCCGGGACAGGGACGTGCAGATACGCAGTATTTT. Translating it yields CASSPGQGRADTQYF. The full variable domain, rest sourced from reference TRBV11-3 and TRBJ2-3, is EAGVVQSPRYKIIEKKQPVAFWCNPISGHNTLYWYLQNLGQGPELLIRYENEEAVDDSQLPKDRFSAERLKGVDSTLKIQPAELGDSAVYLCASSPGQGRADTQYFGPGTRLTVL.

This chain joins TRBV18 and TRBJ1-6; TRBD1 matches at 8 bases. CDR1 and CDR2 from the germline V gene are KGHSH and LQKENI. With V trimmed by 3 bases and J by 9 bases, 4 bases remained unmatched. The CDR3 has 14 residues. The CDR3 here is CASSPDRGGSPLHF. The CDR3, as DNA: TGTGCCAGCTCACCCGACAGGGGTGGTTCACCCCTCCACTTT.

This clone was recorded a few times. The V gene is TRBV5-1, the J gene TRBJ2-5, with D possibly matching TRBD1 (6 bases). This CDR3 has 12 residues. V lost 5 bases and J lost 5, with 10 bases in between. Looked up from germline, CDR1 is SGHRS and CDR2 is YFSETQ. The DNA for the CDR3 is TGCGCCAGCAGAACAGGGTTTGAGACCCAGTACTTC. The encoded protein is CASRTGFETQYF.

The J gene is TRBJ2-5, the V gene TRBV5-4; no clear D gene. Germline CDR1 SGHNT, CDR2 YYREEE (reference sequence). Trimming took 4 bases from V and 5 from J, leaving 12 bases between them. There are 13 residues in the CDR3. The CDR3 DNA reads as TGTGCCAGCAGCCCCGACCCCTCGGAGACCCAGTACTTC. It codes for CASSPDPSETQYF.

V and J are TRBV6-6 and TRBJ2-1, with a tentative D call TRBD2 (6 bases). The CDR3 spans 14 residues. CDR1 and CDR2 from the germline V gene are MNHNY and SVGAGI (reference sequence). V was shortened by 5 bases and J by 3 bases, with 11 bases between the two germline ends. The CDR3 is CASSPGTVYNEQFF. As DNA, the CDR3 is TGTGCCAGCAGTCCCGGGACTGTCTACAATGAGCAGTTCTTC.

This chain connects TRBV5-1 to TRBJ2-5, with TRBD1 matching over 9 bases. Trimming removed 6 bases from V and 6 bases from J; junction bases left unmatched: 18. The CDR3 spans 17 residues. Germline V lookup: CDR1 SGHRS, CDR2 YFSETQ. CDR3 residues: CASTVKGQGNWEKTQYF. For the CDR3, the DNA is TGCGCCAGCACCGTCAAAGGACAGGGGAACTGGGAAAAGACCCAGTACTTC.

The V call is TRBV6-5, the J call TRBJ2-2; D unresolved. The CDR3 has 16 amino acids. Germline values: CDR1 MNHEY, CDR2 SVGAGI. Trimming pared 0 bases from V and 1 base from J, leaving 9 bases between. This chain's CDR3 is CASSYSIVGNTGELFF. CDR3 nucleotides: TGTGCCAGCAGTTACTCGATCGTAGGGAACACCGGGGAGCTGTTTTTT.

This clone occurred once. This chain links TRBV2 with TRBJ1-6; a possible D gene is TRBD1 (5 bases). The CDR3 covers 14 residues. Germline CDR1 SNHLY, CDR2 FYNNEI. Trimming pared 4 bases from V and 7 bases from J, leaving 11 bases between. The CDR3 is CASSAGLGNSPLHF. The DNA of the CDR3 is TGTGCCAGCAGTGCAGGGCTAGGGAATTCACCCCTCCACTTT.

The CDR3 sequence is CSVVGLKNIQYF. For the CDR3, the DNA is TGCAGCGTTGTCGGGCTCAAAAACATTCAGTACTTC. This chain uses TRBV29-1 with TRBJ2-4; no firm D call. V was clipped by 4 bases and J by 3 bases, with 7 bases between them. Looked up from germline, CDR1 is SQVTM and CDR2 is ANQGSEA. CDR3 length equals 12 residues.

The rearrangement links TRBV6-5 to TRBJ1-4, with 7 nucleotides matching TRBD1. The germline V gene encodes CDR1 MNHEY and CDR2 SVGAGI. V shed 5 bases and J 6 bases; nucleotides not matched to a gene: 6. The CDR3 runs to 14 residues. The CDR3 loop reads CASSKTGADEKLFF. The DNA of the CDR3 is TGTGCCAGCAGTAAAACAGGGGCGGATGAAAAACTGTTTTTT.

The chain couples TRBV30 to TRBJ1-1; 7 bases map to TRBD1. The CDR3 extends over 14 amino acids. The germline gives CDR1 GTSNPN, CDR2 SVGIG (reference sequence). Losses at the gene ends were 3 bases for V and 5 bases for J; bases not matched to a gene: 9. In DNA, the CDR3 is TGTGCCTGGAGCATCTATGACAGGGCTACTGAAGCTTTCTTT. Its translation is CAWSIYDRATEAFF.

This rearrangement joins TRBV3-1 (or the pseudogene TRBV3-2) to TRBJ2-7; D is undetermined. The CDR3 runs to 15 residues. Trimming left V 4 bases short and J 2 bases short, with 15 bases between. CDR1 and CDR2 (germline): LGHDT, YNNKEL (reference sequence). CDR3 sequence reads: CASSPSRSSTYEQYV. The CDR3 coding sequence is TGTGCCAGCAGCCCAAGTAGAAGCAGCACCTACGAGCAGTACGTC.

A few counts support this clone. As DNA, the CDR3 is TGTGCCAGCAGTTACCCCAAAGGCAGGGACACCGGGGAGCTGTTTTTT. Translated: CASSYPKGRDTGELFF. The J gene is TRBJ2-2, the V gene TRBV6-6, with a weak D call TRBD1 (5 bases). The CDR3 has 16 residues. Germline assignment: CDR1 MNHNY and CDR2 SVGAGI (reference sequence). V was pared by 2 bases and J by 3 bases, with 13 bases between.

DNA for the CDR3: TGTGCCAGCAGTCTCCTTGGACCACTATACATTCAGTACTTC. The encoded protein is CASSLLGPLYIQYF. The chain couples TRBV6-6 to TRBJ2-4; no reliable D call. Trimming shortened V by 5 bases and J by 8 bases, and 16 bases separated the two germline ends. This CDR3 region has 14 residues. The germline CDR1 and CDR2 sequences are MNHNY and SVGAGI (reference sequence).

The rearrangement joins TRBV6-5 to TRBJ1-1; perhaps TRBD1 as D (6 bases). V shed 4 bases and J shed 0 bases, with 15 bases lying between them. The CDR3 runs 16 residues. The germline V gene encodes CDR1 MNHEY and CDR2 SVGAGI. The CDR3 sequence: CASSFRVQGMNTEAFF. The CDR3 DNA sequence: TGTGCCAGCAGTTTCCGGGTGCAGGGGATGAACACTGAAGCTTTCTTT.